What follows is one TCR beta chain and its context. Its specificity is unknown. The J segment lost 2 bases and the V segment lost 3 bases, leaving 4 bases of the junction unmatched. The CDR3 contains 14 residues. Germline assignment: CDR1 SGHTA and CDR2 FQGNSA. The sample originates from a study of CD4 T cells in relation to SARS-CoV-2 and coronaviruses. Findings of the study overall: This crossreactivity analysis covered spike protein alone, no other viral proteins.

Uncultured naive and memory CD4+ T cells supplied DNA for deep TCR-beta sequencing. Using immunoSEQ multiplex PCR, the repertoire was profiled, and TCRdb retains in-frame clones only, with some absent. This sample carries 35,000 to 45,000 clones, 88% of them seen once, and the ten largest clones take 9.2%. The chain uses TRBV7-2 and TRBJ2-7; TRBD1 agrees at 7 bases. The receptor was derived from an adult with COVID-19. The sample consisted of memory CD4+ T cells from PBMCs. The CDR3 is CASSFLDRPYEQYF. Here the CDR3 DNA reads TGTGCCAGCAGCTTTTTGGACAGGCCCTACGAGCAGTACTTC. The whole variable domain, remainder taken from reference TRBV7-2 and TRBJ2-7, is GAGVSQSPSNKVTEKGKDVELRCDPISGHTALYWYRQSLGQGLEFLIYFQGNSAPDKSGLPSDRFSAERTGGSVSTLTIQRTQQEDSAVYLCASSFLDRPYEQYFGPGTRLTVT.